The rows below give T cell receptor beta chains drawn from one sample of a study of CD8 T cells in Susac syndrome. TCRdb passed the immunoSEQ multiplex PCR reads through MiXCR, listing each CDR3 protein once. The data show about 280,000 distinct CDR3 sequences, with 85% seen just once and over 0.1% held by the top ten. The sequenced sample consisted of CD8+ T cells from PBMCs. These receptors came from a human donor with multiple sclerosis. Each CDR3 is given with its conserved first and last residue. The D gene is left open where the match is weak. Clone sizes are given selectively: once, few, many, or a class where the clone is expanded.

NA 13 TRBJ2-5 NA TRBV28 CASSPPVHATQYF TGTGCCAGCAGTCCACCCGTTCATGCGACCCAGTACTTC
NA 13 TRBJ2-7 NA TRBV6-1 CASSVWDSYEQYF TGTGCCAGCAGTGTCTGGGATTCCTACGAGCAGTACTTC
NA 12 TRBJ2-5 NA TRBV25-1 CATGRSQETQYF TGTGCTACCGGTCGCAGCCAAGAGACCCAGTACTTC
TRBD1 15 TRBJ1-5 once TRBV28 CASSPGTELGQPQHF TGTGCCAGCAGTCCCGGGACAGAACTGGGTCAGCCCCAGCATTTT
NA 14 TRBJ1-1 few TRBV6-1 CASTYLVGASEAFF TGTGCCAGCACCTACCTGGTTGGGGCGAGTGAAGCTTTCTTT
NA 14 TRBJ1-3 NA TRBV5-1 CASSLDNLGDTIYF TGCGCCAGCAGCTTGGACAACCTAGGGGACACCATATATTTT
TRBD2 15 TRBJ2-7 few TRBV12-3/TRBV12-4 CASSPSSGSSYEQYF TGTGCCAGCAGCCCATCTAGCGGGAGTAGCTACGAGCAGTACTTC
TRBD2 15 TRBJ2-1 NA TRBV13 CASSVRGAGRGEQFF TGTGCCAGCAGCGTCAGAGGAGCGGGAAGGGGTGAGCAGTTCTTC
TRBD2 17 TRBJ2-1 NA TRBV29-1 CSVESRGGSGRAYEQFF TGCAGCGTTGAATCCCGAGGGGGGAGCGGGAGGGCTTATGAGCAGTTCTTC
NA 15 TRBJ2-2 NA TRBV29-1 CSVGEGQLNTGELFF TGCAGCGTTGGCGAGGGTCAATTAAACACCGGGGAGCTGTTTTTT
TRBD2 14 TRBJ2-7 NA TRBV27 CASGVSGTSLEQYF TGTGCCAGCGGGGTTAGCGGGACGAGTCTCGAGCAGTACTTC
TRBD1 16 TRBJ1-4 NA TRBV20-1 CSAPARGLARDEKLFF TGCAGTGCCCCCGCCAGGGGGCTGGCAAGGGATGAAAAACTGTTTTTT
TRBD2 16 TRBJ2-1 NA TRBV7-8 CASSVTLAGGSNEQFF TGTGCCAGCAGCGTTACTCTAGCGGGAGGTTCCAATGAGCAGTTCTTC
TRBD2 15 TRBJ2-1 NA TRBV6-2/TRBV6-3 CASSFALAGPNEQFF TGTGCCAGCAGTTTCGCACTAGCGGGACCCAATGAGCAGTTCTTC
NA 17 TRBJ2-1 NA TRBV27 CASSLGRRDFSYNEQFF TGTGCCAGCAGTTTGGGGAGACGGGACTTCTCCTACAATGAGCAGTTCTTC
TRBD1 13 TRBJ1-2 NA TRBV25-1 CASRDRGDYGYTF TGTGCCAGCCGGGACAGGGGGGACTATGGCTACACCTTC
NA 14 TRBJ2-3 NA TRBV10-3 CAISESSGPDTQYF TGTGCCATCAGTGAGTCGTCGGGGCCAGATACGCAGTATTTT
TRBD1 13 TRBJ2-5 NA TRBV24-1 CATRDTGEETQYF TGTGCCACCAGGGATACAGGGGAAGAGACCCAGTACTTC
TRBD1 15 TRBJ1-5 NA TRBV9 CASSPQGASNQPQHF TGTGCCAGCAGCCCACAGGGGGCGAGCAATCAGCCCCAGCATTTT
NA 14 TRBJ2-7 NA TRBV7-9 CASSPEVRPYEQYF TGTGCCAGCTCCCCGGAGGTACGCCCCTACGAGCAGTACTTC
NA 15 TRBJ1-1 NA TRBV5-1 CASSLVGITNTEAFF TGCGCCAGCAGCTTGGTAGGGATTACGAACACTGAAGCTTTCTTT
TRBD2 17 TRBJ2-1 NA TRBV29-1 CSVAGTSGISSYNEQFF TGCAGCGTTGCGGGGACTAGCGGGATCAGCTCCTACAATGAGCAGTTCTTC
NA 17 TRBJ2-3 NA TRBV7-8 CASSLAAPLGETDTQYF TGTGCCAGCAGCTTAGCGGCCCCATTAGGGGAGACAGATACGCAGTATTTT
NA 15 TRBJ2-6 few TRBV27 CASSLQGSGANVLTF TGTGCCAGCAGTCTCCAGGGAAGCGGGGCCAACGTCCTGACTTTC
NA 15 TRBJ2-1 once TRBV19 CASSIVAGEYNEQFF TGTGCCAGTAGTATAGTGGCAGGGGAGTACAATGAGCAGTTCTTC
NA 15 TRBJ1-2 NA TRBV4-1 CASSPGPSGVYGYTF TGCGCCAGCAGCCCAGGGCCGTCCGGGGTCTATGGCTACACCTTC
TRBD1 13 TRBJ1-5 NA TRBV27 CASGDRLFGPQHF TGTGCCAGCGGGGACAGACTCTTCGGGCCCCAGCATTTT
NA 13 TRBJ2-3 NA TRBV7-9 CASSPSLANTQYF TGTGCCAGCAGCCCCTCGCTAGCAAATACGCAGTATTTT
NA 19 TRBJ2-3 NA TRBV7-9 CASSLRTGTVSLSTDTQYF TGTGCCAGCAGCTTACGGACCGGCACGGTCTCTCTGAGCACAGATACGCAGTATTTT
NA 14 TRBJ1-2 once TRBV5-1 CASSLGGVTYGYTF TGCGCCAGCAGCTTGGGCGGGGTTACCTATGGCTACACCTTC
NA 14 TRBJ1-2 NA TRBV5-1 CASSLEAGNYGYTF TGCGCCAGCAGCTTGGAGGCGGGAAACTATGGCTACACCTTC
NA 13 TRBJ2-7 few TRBV6-1 CASSQHPSYEQYF TGTGCCAGCAGCCAGCACCCCTCCTACGAGCAGTACTTC
TRBD2 13 TRBJ2-7 NA TRBV20-1 CSASSSGSYEQYF TGCAGTGCTTCCTCTAGCGGGAGCTACGAGCAGTACTTC
NA 15 TRBJ2-3 NA TRBV20-1 CSARSSGDYPDTQYF TGCAGTGCTAGATCGTCAGGGGACTATCCAGATACGCAGTATTTT
NA 15 TRBJ2-7 NA TRBV20-1 CSARENSLLSYEQYF TGCAGTGCTAGAGAGAACAGCCTCCTATCCTACGAGCAGTACTTC
TRBD1 14 TRBJ2-5 NA TRBV2 CASRARTGRETQYF TGTGCCAGCAGGGCTCGGACAGGGCGCGAGACCCAGTACTTC
NA 13 TRBJ2-1 NA TRBV20-1 CSASLSGPHEQFF TGCAGTGCCTCTCTGAGTGGTCCCCATGAGCAGTTCTTC
NA 13 TRBJ1-2 NA TRBV5-4 CASSVTSTYGYTF TGTGCCAGCAGCGTTACCTCTACCTATGGCTACACCTTC
TRBD2 16 TRBJ2-7 few TRBV7-8 CASSLGSPGGSYEQYF TGTGCCAGCAGCTTAGGGTCGCCGGGAGGAAGCTACGAGCAGTACTTC
NA 15 TRBJ2-7 NA TRBV29-1 CSVGTGRGAAYEQYF TGCAGCGTCGGGACAGGTCGGGGGGCAGCCTACGAGCAGTACTTC
NA 13 TRBJ2-2 NA TRBV5-1 CASSRRHTGELFF TGCGCCAGCAGTAGACGTCACACCGGGGAGCTGTTTTTT
NA 14 TRBJ1-1 NA TRBV6-5 CASFSGAVFFEAFF TGTGCCAGTTTTTCCGGGGCCGTCTTTTTTGAAGCTTTCTTT
NA 13 TRBJ1-1 NA TRBV13 CASSLGVITEAFF TGTGCCAGCAGCTTAGGGGTTATCACTGAAGCTTTCTTT
NA 16 TRBJ1-1 NA TRBV6-1 CASSEPRGRYNTEAFF TGTGCCAGCAGTGAACCCAGGGGTAGGTACAACACTGAAGCTTTCTTT
NA 13 TRBJ1-4 once TRBV9 CASSQGTNEKLFF TGTGCCAGCAGCCAGGGAACTAATGAAAAACTGTTTTTT
TRBD1 18 TRBJ2-1 NA TRBV27 CASSAYRGRAGSYNEQFF TGTGCCAGCAGTGCATACAGGGGGCGGGCTGGGTCCTACAATGAGCAGTTCTTC
NA 12 TRBJ1-6 once TRBV7-9 CASSPTGAPLHF TGTGCCAGCAGCCCCACCGGGGCACCCCTCCACTTT
TRBD2 16 TRBJ2-7 NA TRBV27 CASSYLLAGGPYEQYF TGTGCCAGCAGTTACCTCTTAGCGGGAGGGCCCTACGAGCAGTACTTC
TRBD2 15 TRBJ2-1 NA TRBV27 CATKAGAGRVNEQFF TGTGCCACCAAAGCGGGAGCGGGAAGAGTCAATGAGCAGTTCTTC
NA 11 TRBJ1-1 NA TRBV29-1 CSVEGGAEAFF TGCAGCGTTGAAGGAGGGGCGGAAGCTTTCTTT
NA 14 TRBJ2-1 NA TRBV19 CASSMAAGDNEQFF TGTGCCAGTAGTATGGCAGCAGGAGACAATGAGCAGTTCTTC
NA 16 TRBJ1-2 NA TRBV30 CAWSGRAGQANYGYTF TGTGCCTGGAGTGGCCGCGCAGGGCAAGCTAACTATGGCTACACCTTC
TRBD1 17 TRBJ2-1 NA TRBV29-1 CSVVGVPGQGGYNEQFF TGCAGCGTTGTAGGTGTCCCGGGACAGGGAGGATACAATGAGCAGTTCTTC
TRBD2 16 TRBJ2-1 NA TRBV7-9 CASSYTSGLVDNEQFF TGTGCCAGCAGCTACACTAGCGGGTTGGTGGACAATGAGCAGTTCTTC
TRBD2 14 TRBJ2-7 NA TRBV7-9 CASSLSGSSDEQYF TGTGCCAGCAGCTTAAGCGGGAGCTCCGACGAGCAGTACTTC